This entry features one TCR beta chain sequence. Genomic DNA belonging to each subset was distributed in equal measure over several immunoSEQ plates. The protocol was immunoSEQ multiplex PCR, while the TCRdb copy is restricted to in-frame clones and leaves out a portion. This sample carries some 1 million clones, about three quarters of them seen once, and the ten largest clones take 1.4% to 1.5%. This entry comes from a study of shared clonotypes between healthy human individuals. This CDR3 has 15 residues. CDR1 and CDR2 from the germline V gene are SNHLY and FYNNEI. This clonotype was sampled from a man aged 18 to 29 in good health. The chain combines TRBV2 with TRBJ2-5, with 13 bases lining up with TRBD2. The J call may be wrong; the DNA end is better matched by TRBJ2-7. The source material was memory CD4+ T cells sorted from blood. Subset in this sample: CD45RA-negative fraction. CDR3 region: CASNSGLAGVHEQYF. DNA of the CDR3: TGTGCCAGCAATTCCGGACTAGCGGGGGTTCACGAGCAGTACTTC.